This TCR beta chain was captured by sequencing in a study of PD-1 blockade in mismatch repair-deficient tumors. Study at large: Enrolled about 2013-2016, patients had progressing, pretreated mismatch repair-deficient cancers of about a dozen types. Study-level results: After pembrolizumab, tumor-resident clones rose rapidly, then generally contracted before radiologic responses.

Profiled with immunoSEQ multiplex PCR; TCRdb holds only in-frame clones, not every one. This sample has about 19,000 clones; about four fifths occur once, and the top ten carry approximately 1.3%. Every patient had mismatch repair deficiency by PCR or immunohistochemistry. Germline values: CDR1 MNHNS, CDR2 SASEGT. With V trimmed by 6 bases and J by 5 bases, 6 bases remained unmatched. CDR3 size: 13 residues. To note about this clone: Its antigen is undetermined.

This TCR was recovered from an adult with mismatch repair-deficient cancer. The material sequenced was PBMCs, taken 52 weeks after starting pembrolizumab. This chain connects TRBV6-1 to TRBJ2-5; TRBD2 matches at 7 bases. The CDR3, as DNA: TGTGCCAGCAGGGGGGGGAGGAGGGAGACCCAGTACTTC. Protein product: CASRGGRRETQYF.